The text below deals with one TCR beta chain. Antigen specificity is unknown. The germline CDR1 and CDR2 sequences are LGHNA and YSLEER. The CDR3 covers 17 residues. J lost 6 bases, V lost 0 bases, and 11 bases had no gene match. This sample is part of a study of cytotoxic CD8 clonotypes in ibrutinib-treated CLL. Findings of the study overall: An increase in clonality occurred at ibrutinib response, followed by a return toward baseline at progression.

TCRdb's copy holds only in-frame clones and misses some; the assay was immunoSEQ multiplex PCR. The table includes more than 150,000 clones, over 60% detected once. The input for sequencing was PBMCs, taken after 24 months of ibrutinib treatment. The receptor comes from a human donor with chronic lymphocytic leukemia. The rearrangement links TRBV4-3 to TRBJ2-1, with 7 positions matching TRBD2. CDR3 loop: CASSQDLIAGPSNEQFF. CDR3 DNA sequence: TGCGCCAGCAGCCAAGATCTTATAGCGGGTCCGTCCAATGAGCAGTTCTTC.